Listed below are T cell receptor beta chains from one sample, sequenced in a study of blood T cell repertoires in COVID-19. The method was immunoSEQ multiplex PCR; TCRdb's version includes in-frame clones alone and lacks a portion of them. The repertoire holds roughly 150,000 clones, with around 90% as singletons. Sequenced sample: PBMCs or T cells enriched from blood (not recorded which). The receptor source for this set is a woman aged 40 to 50 who had been exposed to COVID-19. CDR3s include the opening cysteine and the closing phenylalanine or tryptophan. Fields, in order: CDR3 protein, CDR3 DNA, J gene, clone size, V gene, D gene. D genes are given only for firm matches. Clone sizes are given selectively: once, few, many, or a class where the clone is expanded.

CASSARTGGEKLFF,TGTGCCAGCAGTGCCCGGACAGGGGGAGAAAAACTGTTTTTT,TRBJ1-4,NA,TRBV27,TRBD1
CATSRDPSTGLRANTEAFF,TGTGCCACCAGCAGAGATCCCTCCACAGGGCTTCGAGCGAACACTGAAGCTTTCTTT,TRBJ1-1,NA,TRBV15,NA
CASSLGIPGGARQPQHF,TGTGCCAGCAGCTTGGGGATTCCGGGGGGCGCGCGGCAGCCCCAGCATTTT,TRBJ1-5,NA,TRBV5-5,NA
CASTGTGGSAFF,TGCGCCAGCACCGGGACAGGGGGTAGTGCTTTCTTT,TRBJ1-1,NA,TRBV10-2,TRBD1
CASSESAGSGNTIYF,TGCGCCAGCAGTGAGTCGGCGGGGTCTGGAAACACCATATATTTT,TRBJ1-3,NA,TRBV10-1,NA
CASSNPGLAGGPLTDTQYF,TGTGCCAGCAGCAACCCAGGACTAGCGGGAGGGCCCCTCACAGATACGCAGTATTTT,TRBJ2-3,NA,TRBV5-4,TRBD2
CASSEGAGPNQPQHF,TGTGCCAGCAGTGAAGGGGCCGGCCCCAATCAGCCCCAGCATTTT,TRBJ1-5,NA,TRBV2,NA
CASSPGTGGNSNQPQHF,TGTGCCAGCAGCCCCGGGACAGGGGGCAATAGCAATCAGCCCCAGCATTTT,TRBJ1-5,once,TRBV2,TRBD1
CASSSNRGGLTEAFF,TGTGCCAGCAGTTCGAACAGGGGAGGTTTGACTGAAGCTTTCTTT,TRBJ1-1,medium-sized,TRBV6-6,TRBD1
CASSQDLLAGNEQFF,TGTGCCAGCAGCCAAGACTTACTAGCGGGAAATGAGCAGTTCTTC,TRBJ2-1,once,TRBV3-1/TRBV3-2,TRBD2
CASSEAPSGTDTQYF,TGTGCCAGCAGCGAGGCCCCTAGCGGAACAGATACGCAGTATTTT,TRBJ2-3,NA,TRBV9,TRBD2
CASSRTSGHTGELFF,TGTGCCAGCAGTCGGACTAGCGGACACACCGGGGAGCTGTTTTTT,TRBJ2-2,NA,TRBV28,TRBD2
CASKTGRSGNTIYF,TGTGCCAGCAAAACAGGTCGCTCTGGAAACACCATATATTTT,TRBJ1-3,NA,TRBV6-5,NA
CASSTGLAGPDTQYF,TGTGCCAGCAGTACAGGACTAGCGGGACCGGATACGCAGTATTTT,TRBJ2-3,NA,TRBV2,TRBD2
CASSLGAGTAIYEQYF,TGCGCCAGCAGCCTGGGTGCCGGGACAGCAATCTACGAGCAGTACTTC,TRBJ2-7,once,TRBV5-1,TRBD1
CASLRTSGAYEQYF,TGCGCCAGCCTGAGGACTAGCGGGGCATACGAGCAGTACTTC,TRBJ2-7,NA,TRBV10-2,TRBD2
CASSLAGNTEAFF,TGCGCCAGCAGCTTGGCCGGGAACACTGAAGCTTTCTTT,TRBJ1-1,NA,TRBV5-1,NA
CATSRDFLGSTYEQYF,TGTGCCACCAGCAGAGATTTCCTGGGCAGTACCTACGAGCAGTACTTC,TRBJ2-7,NA,TRBV15,NA